The 26 T cell receptor beta chains below all came from one sample that was sequenced in a study of blood T cell repertoires in COVID-19. Profiled with immunoSEQ multiplex PCR; TCRdb holds only in-frame clones, not every one. The sample gives 29,000 or so clones, around four fifths of which show up once; 7% to 8.5% is in the top ten. What was sequenced was peripheral blood. All receptors come from a woman in her 70s with active or convalescent COVID-19.

The V gene is TRBV29-1, the J gene TRBJ2-5; 9 nucleotides line up with TRBD2. This CDR3 has 14 residues. V trimming: 4 bases; J trimming: 4 bases; junction bases outside the gene matches: 7. Germline values: CDR1 SQVTM, CDR2 ANQGSEA. This CDR3 is CSVVSGRIRETQYF. The CDR3 coding sequence is TGCAGCGTTGTTAGCGGGAGAATACGAGAGACCCAGTACTTC.

For this clone: A read error may explain this, as a much larger clone is one base away. The chain links TRBV6-2 or TRBV6-3 to TRBJ2-7; 11 nucleotides match TRBD1. V gave up 5 bases and J gave up 3 bases; unmatched junction bases: 3. Per germline, CDR1 MNHEY and CDR2 SVGEGT. CDR3 length: 14 amino acids. The DNA of the CDR3 is TGTGCCAGCAGTGCCGGGACAGGGGGCTACGAGCAGTACTTC. Its protein product is CASSAGTGGYEQYF.

The chain links TRBV11-2 to TRBJ1-2; TRBD1 matches 7 bases. V was pared by 1 base and J by 6 bases, with 14 bases of the junction left unmatched. The CDR3 is 17 amino acids. Germline V gene lookup returns CDR1 SGHAT and CDR2 FQNNGV. The CDR3 region has the DNA TGTGCCAGCAGCTTAGCCTCCGGGGACAGTCAAATGCATGGCTACACCTTC. Protein product: CASSLASGDSQMHGYTF.

J is TRBJ2-4 and V is TRBV9; D possibly corresponds to TRBD2 (5 bases). Germline CDR1 SGDLS, CDR2 YYNGEE. V was clipped by 0 bases and J by 6 bases, with 10 bases between them. The CDR3 consists of 14 residues. The CDR3 DNA follows: TGTGCCAGCAGCGTAGGAGGGATCGTAAACATTCAGTACTTC. This gives the protein CASSVGGIVNIQYF.

This chain links TRBV19 with TRBJ2-5; TRBD1 agrees at 11 bases. V dropped 2 bases and J dropped 4; count of bases not matched to a gene: 6. Germline V gene sequence: CDR1 LNHDA, CDR2 SQIVND (reference sequence). The CDR3 spans 16 residues. CDR3 residues: CASSILPGQGGETQYF. In DNA form, the CDR3 reads TGTGCCAGTAGTATACTTCCGGGACAGGGGGGAGAGACCCAGTACTTC.

The V gene is TRBV7-8, the J gene TRBJ2-2; 10 nucleotides match TRBD2. Germline V gene data show CDR1 as SGHVS and CDR2 as FQNEAQ. V was pared by 5 bases and J by 4 bases, with 7 bases of the junction left unmatched. CDR3 size: 16 residues. CDR3 protein: CASSPIAGGSTGELFF. CDR3 bases: TGTGCCAGCAGCCCAATAGCGGGAGGAAGCACCGGGGAGCTGTTTTTT. Looking up the rest from reference TRBV7-8 and TRBJ2-2 gives the full variable domain: GAGVSQSPRYKVAKRGQDVALRCDPISGHVSLFWYQQALGQGPEFLTYFQNEAQLDKSGLPSDRFFAERPEGSVSTLKIQRTQQEDSAVYLCASSPIAGGSTGELFFGEGSRLTVL.

The V gene is TRBV7-9, the J gene TRBJ2-7, with 10 bases that match TRBD1. The CDR3 contains 16 residues. Germline-derived CDR1 and CDR2 are SEHNR and FQNEAQ (reference sequence). V shed 3 bases, J shed 4 bases, and the junction held 9 bases outside the gene matches. This CDR3 reads CASSLSTGQGVYEQYF. The DNA for the CDR3 is TGTGCCAGCAGCTTGAGTACTGGACAGGGGGTTTACGAGCAGTACTTC.

This chain links TRBV30 with TRBJ2-7; TRBD2 agrees at 7 bases. The junction had 4 bases not matched to a gene; V was cut back by 0 bases and J by 2 bases. Germline-derived CDR1 and CDR2 are GTSNPN and SVGIG (reference sequence). This CDR3 has 14 residues. This CDR3 is CAWSVRGGPYEQYF. The CDR3 coding sequence is TGTGCCTGGAGTGTACGCGGGGGACCCTACGAGCAGTACTTC.

The chain carries TRBV6-2 or TRBV6-3 and TRBJ2-1, with TRBD2 matching over 11 bases. The trim removed 2 bases at V and 6 bases at J, leaving 9 bases unmatched. The CDR3 is 17 amino acids. CDR1 and CDR2 from the germline V gene are MNHEY and SVGEGT. Here the CDR3 DNA reads TGTGCCAGCAGTTACGGGACTAGCGGAAAAGGGTTCAATGAGCAGTTCTTC. Translating gives CASSYGTSGKGFNEQFF.

The chain recombines TRBV28 with TRBJ2-7; 8 bases align to TRBD2. This CDR3 has 14 residues. Germline trimming cut 5 bases from V and 2 bases from J; bases unmatched to any gene: 5. In germline, CDR1 is MDHEN, CDR2 SYDVKM. CDR3 bases: TGTGCCAGCAGTAGACTAGCGTCAACCTACGAGCAGTACTTC. This encodes CASSRLASTYEQYF.

V gene TRBV5-6 combines with J gene TRBJ2-7, with TRBD1 matching over 12 bases. V gave up 2 bases and J gave up 5 bases; unmatched junction bases: 8. The CDR3 spans 16 residues. The germline V gene has CDR1 SGHDT and CDR2 YYEEEE. The CDR3 region has the DNA TGTGCCAGCAGCTTACCTCCGGGACAGGGGGCCAACGAGCAGTACTTC. Its translation: CASSLPPGQGANEQYF.

The chain joins TRBV6-5 to TRBJ2-2; 13 nucleotides align to TRBD2. The CDR3 covers 15 residues. The junction had 14 bases not matched to a gene; V was cut back by 7 bases and J by 15 bases. Germline V gives CDR1 MNHEY, CDR2 SVGAGI. Written as DNA, the CDR3 is TGTGCCAGCAACAAGAAACGGACTAGCGGGGGAAGTGTGTTTTTT. It encodes CASNKKRTSGGSVFF.

The chain joins TRBV2 to TRBJ2-1, with TRBD1 identical over 8 bases. The V gene's germline CDR1 is SNHLY and CDR2 FYNNEI. CDR3 length equals 16 residues. After removal of 7 bases from V and 5 bases from J, the junction contained 13 bases not matched to a gene. This chain's CDR3 is CASNGQGALKDNEQFF. The CDR3 DNA reads as TGTGCCAGCAATGGACAGGGAGCCCTTAAGGACAATGAGCAGTTCTTC.

The rearrangement uses TRBV7-2 and TRBJ2-1; D is perhaps TRBD1 (6 bases). Germline assignment: CDR1 SGHTA and CDR2 FQGNSA. The V end lost 2 bases, the J end lost 8 bases, and 13 bases lay between the germline ends. The CDR3 contains 14 residues. CDR3 coding DNA: TGTGCCAGCAGCTTACAACAGGGTCGGGATGAGCAGTTCTTC. This codes for CASSLQQGRDEQFF.

CDR3 nucleotide sequence: TGTGCCAGCAGCCTACAGGGTTGGGGGAACTATGGCTACACCTTC. Translation gives CASSLQGWGNYGYTF. The chain links TRBV7-2 to TRBJ1-2; TRBD1 is a possible D gene (6 bases). The CDR3 totals 15 residues. Germline V lookup: CDR1 SGHTA, CDR2 FQGNSA. Trimming removed 5 bases from V and 2 bases from J, with 15 bases in between.

In this sample, this clone turned up once. The genes are TRBV24-1 and TRBJ1-1; D unresolved. This CDR3 has 15 amino acids. Trimming stripped 7 bases from V and 1 base from J, with 15 bases between. Germline lookup yields CDR1 KGHDR and CDR2 SFDVKD. Written as DNA, the CDR3 is TGTGCCACCAGGAAGGGAGGTGGAACGAACACTGAAGCTTTCTTT. Translating it yields CATRKGGGTNTEAFF.

This sequence joins TRBV20-1 and TRBJ1-1; D is ambiguous. Deletions cut 8 bases from V and 1 base from J, with 2 bases between. CDR3 length: 9 residues. CDR1 is DFQATT and CDR2 is SNEGSKA in the germline V gene (reference sequence). CDR3 nucleotide sequence: TGCAGTCAGAACACTGAAGCTTTCTTT. Protein sequence: CSQNTEAFF.

This sequence joins TRBV9 and TRBJ2-1, with TRBD2 identical over 10 bases. The CDR3 runs 16 residues. Losses at the gene ends were 0 bases for V and 6 bases for J; bases not matched to a gene: 6. Germline V lookup: CDR1 SGDLS, CDR2 YYNGEE. CDR3 nucleotides: TGTGCCAGCAGCGTAGCTAGCGGGGGAATGGCCAATGAGCAGTTCTTC. This sequence encodes CASSVASGGMANEQFF.

The chain employs TRBV27 and TRBJ1-6; TRBD1 is a possible D gene (6 bases). The CDR3 is 17 residues long. Between the trimmed V and J ends, which lost 6 bases and 5 bases, there was a span of 20 bases. CDR1 and CDR2 (germline): MNHEY, SMNVEV (reference sequence). CDR3: CASSSYGDPGDNSPLHF. The CDR3 bases are TGTGCCAGCAGCTCCTACGGGGACCCAGGGGATAATTCACCCCTCCACTTT.

The genes are TRBV11-2 and TRBJ2-6; no firm D call. Per the germline V gene, CDR1 is SGHAT and CDR2 is FQNNGV. Trimming left V 5 bases short and J 0 bases short, with 8 bases between. The CDR3 is made up of 15 amino acids. CDR3 residues: CASSRGGSGANVLTF. CDR3 nucleotide sequence: TGTGCCAGCAGCCGTGGCGGCTCTGGGGCCAACGTCCTGACTTTC.

This clone was seen more than once but under ten times. The rearrangement links TRBV3-1 (or the pseudogene TRBV3-2) to TRBJ1-2, with D possibly matching TRBD1 (5 bases). The CDR3 is 13 amino acids. CDR1 is LGHDT and CDR2 is YNNKEL in the germline V gene (reference sequence). Trimming removed 0 bases from V and 11 bases from J, with 13 bases in between. For the CDR3, the DNA is TGTGCCAGCAGCCAAGATAGTGGGCAGGGTTACACCTTC. Its protein is CASSQDSGQGYTF.

The chain recombines TRBV27 with TRBJ2-7; 7 bases map to TRBD1. The CDR3 spans 13 residues. In germline, CDR1 is MNHEY, CDR2 SMNVEV (reference sequence). J was trimmed by 3 bases and V by 5 bases; bases with no gene match: 4. CDR3 DNA: TGTGCCAGCAGTAGGTCAGGGGGCTACGAGCAGTACTTC. It is translated as CASSRSGGYEQYF.

This sequence joins TRBV4-3 and TRBJ2-7, with 8 bases identical to TRBD1. Germline CDR1 is LGHNA and CDR2 is YSLEER. The CDR3 totals 15 residues. J gave up 4 bases and V 1 base, and 6 bases lay outside the gene matches. The CDR3: CASSQGLDRGYEQYF. The CDR3 nucleotides are TGCGCCAGCAGCCAAGGATTAGACAGGGGTTACGAGCAGTACTTC.

The chain is built from TRBV7-8 and TRBJ2-5, with D uncertain. Germline V CDR1 and CDR2: SGHVS, FQNEAQ. The CDR3 is made up of 15 amino acids. V was trimmed by 2 bases and J by 3 bases, leaving 13 bases between them. The CDR3 protein is CASSLLPTLKETQYF. In DNA form, the CDR3 reads TGTGCCAGCAGCTTACTACCGACATTGAAAGAGACCCAGTACTTC.

The rearrangement links TRBV7-9 to TRBJ2-7, with D uncertain. Per the germline V gene, CDR1 is SEHNR and CDR2 is FQNEAQ (reference sequence). CDR3 length: 12 amino acids. Trimming took off 5 bases at V and 6 bases at J, with 11 bases between the two ends. CDR3 sequence (DNA): TGTGCCAGCAGCCCTCAGGATCCCGAGCAGTACTTC. Its protein product is CASSPQDPEQYF.

The J gene is TRBJ1-2, the V gene TRBV28, with unresolved D. The CDR3 contains 17 residues. Per germline, CDR1 MDHEN and CDR2 SYDVKM. V was shortened by 7 bases and J by 4 bases, with 25 bases between the two germline ends. The CDR3 coding sequence is TGTGCCAGCATGGAATTGACCGAGGTCGACCCAGCCTATGGCTACACCTTC. Protein sequence: CASMELTEVDPAYGYTF.